This TCR beta chain is drawn from a study of early T cells in non-severe SARS-CoV-2 infection. For the study at large: From unsorted whole blood, bulk RNA was sequenced, and the chains remained unpaired. Study-level points and caveats: Comparison of clonotypes with VDJdb favored anti-spike CD8 responses while missing private and CD4 specificities.

A word on this clonotype: The antigen is not known.

Separate cDNA molecules each had unique molecular identifiers attached to them. Via MiXCR, TCRdb re-called the 5' RACE reads, giving one row per CDR3 protein. Among tens of thousands of distinct CDR3 sequences listed, under 6% were seen once. Material: whole blood. The receptor comes from an adult who was a healthcare worker with PCR-confirmed SARS-CoV-2 infection or an uninfected control (not recorded which).

The CDR3 coding sequence is TGCGCCAGCAGGGGACAGGGTTTCGCAGATACGCAGTATTTT. Protein product: CASRGQGFADTQYF. This chain joins TRBV5-1 and TRBJ2-3, with 9 nucleotides matching TRBD1. Germline values: CDR1 SGHRS, CDR2 YFSETQ. V dropped 5 bases and J dropped 4; count of bases not matched to a gene: 5. There are 14 residues in the CDR3.